This T cell receptor (beta chain) was recovered during a study of T-cell memory formation after mild COVID-19. Study-wide results and limits: Clones shrinking from day 15 to 85 showed even CD4/CD8 mixes; later expanders tilted CD4+.

Germline CDR1 is SGHRS and CDR2 is YFSETQ. CDR3 length equals 16 residues. V lost 0 bases, J lost 2 bases, and 6 bases stayed unmatched. A note on this clonotype: Its antigen is not known.

5'RACE primed at constant segments yielded TCR alpha and TCR beta cDNA libraries bearing sample barcodes and UMIs. Each CDR3 protein gets one entry after TCRdb re-called the 5' RACE reads with MiXCR. The repertoire holds just under 550,000 distinct CDR3 sequences, with roughly 22% as singletons. This TCR derives from an adult woman who had mild COVID-19 (a few samples of this study predate the infection). Cell type and time point are not known. This sequence joins TRBV5-1 and TRBJ2-5, with 8 bases lining up with TRBD1. The sequencing input was PBMCs or a T cell subset sorted from them (not recorded which). CDR3 nucleotide sequence: TGCGCCAGCAGCTTGGACGGGACAGGCGTACAAGAGACCCAGTACTTC. It encodes CASSLDGTGVQETQYF.